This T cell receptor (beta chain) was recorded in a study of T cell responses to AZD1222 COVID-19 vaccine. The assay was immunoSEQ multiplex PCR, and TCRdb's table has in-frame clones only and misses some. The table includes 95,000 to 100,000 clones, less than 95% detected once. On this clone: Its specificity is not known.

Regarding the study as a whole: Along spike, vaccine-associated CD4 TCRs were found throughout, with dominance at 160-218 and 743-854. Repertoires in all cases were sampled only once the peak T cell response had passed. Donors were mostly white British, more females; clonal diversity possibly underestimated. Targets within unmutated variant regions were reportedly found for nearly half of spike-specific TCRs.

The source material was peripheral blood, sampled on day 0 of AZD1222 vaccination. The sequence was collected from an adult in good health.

The CDR3 bases are TGTGCCAGCAGCTTTCGTAGGGGCAGCTCCTACGAGCAGTACTTC. Translated, it gives CASSFRRGSSYEQYF. The V call is TRBV5-8, the J call TRBJ2-7; D is perhaps TRBD1 (5 bases). This CDR3 contains 15 residues. V lost 2 bases to trimming and J lost 0 bases, with 12 bases between them. The germline V gene has CDR1 SGHTS and CDR2 YDEGEE.